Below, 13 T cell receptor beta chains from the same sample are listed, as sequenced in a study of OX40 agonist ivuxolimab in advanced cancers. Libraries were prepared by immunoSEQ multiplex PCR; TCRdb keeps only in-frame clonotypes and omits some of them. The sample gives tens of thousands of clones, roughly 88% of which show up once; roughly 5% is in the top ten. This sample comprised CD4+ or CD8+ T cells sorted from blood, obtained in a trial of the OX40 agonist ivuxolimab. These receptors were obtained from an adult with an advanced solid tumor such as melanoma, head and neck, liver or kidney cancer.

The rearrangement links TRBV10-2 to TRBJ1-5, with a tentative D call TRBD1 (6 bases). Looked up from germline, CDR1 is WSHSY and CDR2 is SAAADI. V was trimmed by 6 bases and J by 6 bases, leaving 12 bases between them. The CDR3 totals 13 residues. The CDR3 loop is CASSTTGTQPQHF. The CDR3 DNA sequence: TGCGCCAGCAGCACTACAGGGACTCAGCCCCAGCATTTT.

CDR3 loop: CASGLALAGTDTQYF. In DNA, the CDR3 is TGTGCTAGTGGTTTGGCCCTAGCGGGCACAGATACGCAGTATTTT. The chain is built from TRBV12-5 and TRBJ2-3; 7 bases align to TRBD2. The CDR3 is made up of 15 amino acids. Germline loops: CDR1 LGHNT, CDR2 FRNRAP. V lost 1 base to trimming and J lost 1 base; unmatched junction nucleotides: 2.

CDR3 sequence: CASSSPQGHLNEQFF. CDR3 nucleotide sequence: TGTGCCAGCAGTTCCCCTCAGGGCCATCTCAATGAGCAGTTCTTC. The chain is built from TRBV28 and TRBJ2-1, with D perhaps TRBD1 (5 bases). The CDR3 is 15 amino acids. Between the trimmed V and J ends, which lost 4 bases and 6 bases, there was a span of 16 bases. Germline-derived CDR1 and CDR2 are MDHEN and SYDVKM.

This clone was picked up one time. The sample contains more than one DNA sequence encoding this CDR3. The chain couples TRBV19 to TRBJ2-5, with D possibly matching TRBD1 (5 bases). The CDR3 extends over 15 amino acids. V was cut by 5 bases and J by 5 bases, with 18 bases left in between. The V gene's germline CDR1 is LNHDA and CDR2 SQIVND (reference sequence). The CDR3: CASSPDTGQVETQYF. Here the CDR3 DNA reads TGTGCCAGTAGTCCGGACACCGGACAAGTTGAGACCCAGTACTTC.

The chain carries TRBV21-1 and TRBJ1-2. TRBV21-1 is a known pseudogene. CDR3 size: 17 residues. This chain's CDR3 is CASSDRAPLWNGYGYTF. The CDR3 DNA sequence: TGTGCCAGCAGCGACCGGGCTCCTCTGTGGAATGGCTATGGCTACACCTTC.

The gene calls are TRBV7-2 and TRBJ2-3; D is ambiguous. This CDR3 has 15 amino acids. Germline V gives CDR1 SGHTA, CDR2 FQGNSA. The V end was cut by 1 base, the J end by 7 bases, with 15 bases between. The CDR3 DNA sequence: TGTGCCAGCAGCTTAGTATCGTCCCCCGAGTATACGCAGTATTTT. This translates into CASSLVSSPEYTQYF. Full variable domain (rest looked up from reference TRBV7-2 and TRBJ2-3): GAGVSQSPSNKVTEKGKDVELRCDPISGHTALYWYRQSLGQGLEFLIYFQGNSAPDKSGLPSDRFSAERTGGSVSTLTIQRTQQEDSAVYLCASSLVSSPEYTQYFGPGTRLTVL.

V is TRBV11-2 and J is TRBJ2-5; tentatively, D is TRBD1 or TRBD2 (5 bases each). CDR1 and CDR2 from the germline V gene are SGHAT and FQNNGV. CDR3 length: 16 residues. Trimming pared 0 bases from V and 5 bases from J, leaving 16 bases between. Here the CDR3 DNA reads TGTGCCAGCAGCTTAGATCATACGGGGCGTTTGGAGACCCAGTACTTC. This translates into CASSLDHTGRLETQYF.

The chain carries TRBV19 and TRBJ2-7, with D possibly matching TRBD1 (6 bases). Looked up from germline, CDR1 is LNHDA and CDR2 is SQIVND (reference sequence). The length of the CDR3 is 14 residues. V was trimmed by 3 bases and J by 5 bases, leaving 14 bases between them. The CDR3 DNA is TGTGCCAGTAGTATTACAGGGTCGAGGAACGAGCAGTACTTC. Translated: CASSITGSRNEQYF.

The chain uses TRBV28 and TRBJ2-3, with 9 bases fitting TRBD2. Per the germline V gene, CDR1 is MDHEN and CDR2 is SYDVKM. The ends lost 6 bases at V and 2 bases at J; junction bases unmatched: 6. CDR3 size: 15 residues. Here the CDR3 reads CASRLSGGNTDTQYF. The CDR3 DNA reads TGTGCCAGCAGGCTCAGCGGGGGGAACACAGATACGCAGTATTTT.

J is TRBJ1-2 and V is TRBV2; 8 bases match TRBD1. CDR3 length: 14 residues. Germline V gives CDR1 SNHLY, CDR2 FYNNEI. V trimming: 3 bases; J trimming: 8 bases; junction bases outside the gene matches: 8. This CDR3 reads CASSDITGGMGYTF. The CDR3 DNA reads TGTGCCAGCAGTGATATAACAGGGGGGATGGGCTACACCTTC.

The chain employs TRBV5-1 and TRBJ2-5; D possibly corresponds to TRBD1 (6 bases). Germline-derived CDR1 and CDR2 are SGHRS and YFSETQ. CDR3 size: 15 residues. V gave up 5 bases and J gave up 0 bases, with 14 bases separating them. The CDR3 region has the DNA TGCGCCAGCAGAGAACAGGGAGTTGACCAAGAGACCCAGTACTTC. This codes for CASREQGVDQETQYF.

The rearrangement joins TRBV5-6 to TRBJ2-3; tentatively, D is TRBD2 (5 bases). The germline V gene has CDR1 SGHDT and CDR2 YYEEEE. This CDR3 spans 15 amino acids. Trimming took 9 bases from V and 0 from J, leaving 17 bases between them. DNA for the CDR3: TGTGCCAATATCGGGGAGCGGATAAGCACAGATACGCAGTATTTT. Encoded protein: CANIGERISTDTQYF.

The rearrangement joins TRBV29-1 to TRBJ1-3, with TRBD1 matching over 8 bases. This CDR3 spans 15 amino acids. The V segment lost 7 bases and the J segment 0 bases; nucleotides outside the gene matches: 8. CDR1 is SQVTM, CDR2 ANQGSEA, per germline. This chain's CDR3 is CSAKTGANSGNTIYF. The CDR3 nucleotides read TGCAGCGCTAAGACAGGGGCCAACTCTGGAAACACCATATATTTT.